Each of the 30 T cell receptor beta chains below was sequenced from the same sample in a study of vaccination and CD4 T cells after COVID-19. Treatment defined: approximately nine-day PBMC culture with coronavirus spike peptide pools or control peptides (ViraFEST assay). Which antigens these TCRs recognize remains unknown. The Oncomine TCR Beta short-read assay was applied to DNA of cultured CD4+ T cells. TCRdb processed the PCR reads anew with MiXCR; each CDR3 protein has one entry. This sample has around 15,000 distinct CDR3 sequences; about 52% occur once, and the top ten carry about 3.8%. Sequences were derived from CD4+ T cells from blood, cultured in vitro, sampled before SARS-CoV-2 vaccination. The receptors shown here come from a human donor who had recovered from COVID-19.

The rearrangement links TRBV6-1 to TRBJ1-2; possible D gene TRBD1, 6 bases. Germline V gene data show CDR1 as MNHNS and CDR2 as SASEGT. This CDR3 has 15 residues. Trimming stripped 3 bases from V and 7 bases from J, with 18 bases between. CDR3 amino acids: CASSDPQGGQSGYTF. CDR3 in DNA: TGTGCCAGCAGTGACCCACAAGGGGGGCAAAGTGGCTACACCTTC.

This clonotype has just a few counts. This rearrangement joins TRBV7-3 to TRBJ1-6; D not certain. This CDR3 is 13 amino acids long. Deletions cut 3 bases from V and 7 bases from J, with 7 bases between. Germline V gives CDR1 SGHTA, CDR2 FQGTGA. The CDR3 sequence: CASSLDLNSPLHF. The CDR3 DNA is TGTGCCAGCAGCTTGGACCTCAATTCACCCCTCCACTTT.

The chain uses TRBV6-1 and TRBJ1-2; tentatively, D is TRBD1 (5 bases). From germline, CDR1 is MNHNS and CDR2 SASEGT. V lost 2 bases to trimming and J lost 0 bases, with 7 bases between them. The length of the CDR3 is 14 residues. CDR3 loop: CASSETGANYGYTF. CDR3 bases: TGTGCCAGCAGTGAAACGGGGGCTAACTATGGCTACACCTTC.

V gene TRBV5-1 combines with J gene TRBJ2-5; D is possibly TRBD1 (6 bases). Germline V gene lookup returns CDR1 SGHRS and CDR2 YFSETQ. This CDR3 contains 16 residues. The V and J ends lost 0 bases and 3 bases respectively, with 15 bases between them. CDR3 amino acids: CASSLGPAGAKETQYF. The CDR3 nucleotides read TGCGCCAGCAGCTTGGGCCCGGCAGGGGCAAAAGAGACCCAGTACTTC.

This clonotype is a singleton in its sample. This sequence joins TRBV6-5 and TRBJ2-7; the D is unclear. Between the trimmed V and J ends, which lost 0 bases and 5 bases, there was a span of 14 bases. CDR1 is MNHEY and CDR2 is SVGAGI in the germline V gene. The CDR3 consists of 15 residues. The CDR3 protein is CASSYSPPSANEQYF. In DNA form, the CDR3 reads TGTGCCAGCAGTTACTCGCCCCCATCAGCGAACGAGCAGTACTTC.

The V and J genes are TRBV12-3 or TRBV12-4 and TRBJ1-2; D unresolved. Trimming left V 5 bases short and J 8 bases short, with 12 bases between. The CDR3 sequence is 12 residues long. The CDR3 DNA sequence: TGTGCCAGCAGTCGAAACAGTTGGGGCTACACCTTC. This codes for CASSRNSWGYTF.

The J gene is TRBJ1-6, the V gene TRBV27; 8 bases map to TRBD1. V was pared by 5 bases and J by 9 bases, with 9 bases of the junction left unmatched. CDR1 and CDR2 (germline): MNHEY, SMNVEV (reference sequence). This CDR3 has 15 amino acids. For the CDR3, the DNA is TGTGCCAGCAGTATCTCACAGGGGGTAGGTTCACCCCTCCACTTT. It is translated as CASSISQGVGSPLHF.

This clonotype occurred a few times. The rearrangement uses TRBV6-1 and TRBJ2-5; TRBD2 aligns across 8 bases. Per germline, CDR1 MNHNS and CDR2 SASEGT. This CDR3 region has 13 residues. Losses at the gene ends were 11 bases for V and 3 bases for J; bases not matched to a gene: 8. The CDR3 bases are TGTGCCTCTTCAGCGGGGGATAAAGAGACCCAGTACTTC. Encoded protein: CASSAGDKETQYF.

The chain combines TRBV27 with TRBJ1-2; 9 bases are shared with TRBD1. Looked up from germline, CDR1 is MNHEY and CDR2 is SMNVEV (reference sequence). V lost 3 bases and J lost 7; bases outside the gene matches: 9. CDR3 size: 15 residues. Here the CDR3 reads CASSFLGQGGGGYTF. Here the CDR3 DNA reads TGTGCCAGCAGTTTCTTGGGACAGGGTGGGGGTGGCTACACCTTC.

This clonotype was picked up one time. The chain has TRBV19 and TRBJ1-1; possibly TRBD1 for D (5 bases). The germline V gene has CDR1 LNHDA and CDR2 SQIVND (reference sequence). This CDR3 has 16 residues. The V and J ends lost 1 base and 4 bases respectively, with 16 bases between them. The CDR3 loop is CASSIVAPGGSTEAFF. In DNA, the CDR3 is TGTGCCAGTAGTATAGTTGCCCCGGGGGGTAGCACTGAAGCTTTCTTT. Drawing the rest from reference TRBV19 and TRBJ1-1, the complete variable domain is DGGITQSPKYLFRKEGQNVTLSCEQNLNHDAMYWYRQDPGQGLRLIYYSQIVNDFQKGDIAEGYSVSREKKESFPLTVTSAQKNPTAFYLCASSIVAPGGSTEAFFGQGTRLTVV.

The chain couples TRBV2 to TRBJ2-1, with D perhaps matching TRBD2 (7 bases). V shed 6 bases and J shed 4 bases, with 13 bases lying between them. The CDR3 loop spans 14 amino acids. The germline V gene encodes CDR1 SNHLY and CDR2 FYNNEI. Here the CDR3 reads CASRAGATYNEQFF. CDR3 coding DNA: TGTGCCAGCAGGGCGGGGGCAACATACAATGAGCAGTTCTTC. Drawing the rest from reference TRBV2 and TRBJ2-1, the complete variable domain is EPEVTQTPSHQVTQMGQEVILRCVPISNHLYFYWYRQILGQKVEFLVSFYNNEISEKSEIFDDQFSVERPDGSNFTLKIRSTKLEDSAMYFCASRAGATYNEQFFGPGTRLTVL.

This clonotype was counted only a few times. The gene calls are TRBV7-2 and TRBJ2-3, with D unresolved. The CDR3 extends over 15 amino acids. The V and J ends lost 5 bases and 6 bases respectively, with 18 bases between them. Germline loops: CDR1 SGHTA, CDR2 FQGNSA. The chain's CDR3 is CASSAERAAIDTQYF. The CDR3 nucleotides read TGTGCCAGCAGCGCGGAAAGGGCAGCAATTGATACGCAGTATTTT.

In DNA form, the CDR3 reads TGCAGTGCGAGAAGGACAGGGACTAACTATGGCTACACCTTC. The encoded protein is CSARRTGTNYGYTF. The chain joins TRBV20-1 to TRBJ1-2; 8 bases are shared with TRBD1. The CDR3 runs to 14 residues. V shed 6 bases, J shed 0 bases, and the junction held 6 bases outside the gene matches. CDR1 and CDR2 (germline): DFQATT, SNEGSKA (reference sequence).

The chain joins TRBV6-1 to TRBJ2-5, with D perhaps given as TRBD1 or TRBD2 (5 bases each). The CDR3 has 17 residues. V lost 3 bases and J 3 bases, leaving 20 bases between the germline ends. Germline values: CDR1 MNHNS, CDR2 SASEGT. CDR3 DNA sequence: TGTGCCAGCAGTGACATACCAGGGAGAAATGCTGAAGAGACCCAGTACTTC. The encoded protein is CASSDIPGRNAEETQYF.

This clonotype was found a few times. The rearrangement joins TRBV7-2 to TRBJ1-2, with a tentative D call TRBD1 (6 bases). CDR3 length equals 13 residues. The germline V and J ends were trimmed by 3 bases and 3 bases, with 8 bases remaining between them. Germline V gene data show CDR1 as SGHTA and CDR2 as FQGNSA. As DNA, the CDR3 is TGTGCCAGCAGCTTGGACAGCTACTATGGCTACACCTTC. It specifies CASSLDSYYGYTF.

This clonotype was counted only a few times. This chain connects TRBV7-3 to TRBJ2-6, with D unclear. Germline assignment: CDR1 SGHTA and CDR2 FQGTGA. This CDR3 contains 14 residues. The V end lost 6 bases, the J end lost 0 bases, and 6 bases lay between the germline ends. This CDR3 is CASSQNSGANVLTF. The CDR3 DNA sequence: TGTGCCAGCAGTCAGAACTCTGGGGCCAACGTCCTGACTTTC. Complete variable domain (other parts from reference TRBV7-3 and TRBJ2-6): GAGVSQTPSNKVTEKGKYVELRCDPISGHTALYWYRQSLGQGPEFLIYFQGTGAADDSGLPNDRFFAVRPEGSVSTLKIQRTERGDSAVYLCASSQNSGANVLTFGAGSRLTVL.

The gene calls are TRBV6-5 and TRBJ2-5; perhaps D is TRBD1 or TRBD2 (5 bases each). V shed 2 bases and J shed 9 bases, with 13 bases lying between them. This CDR3 contains 13 residues. Germline lookup yields CDR1 MNHEY and CDR2 SVGAGI. CDR3 nucleotides: TGTGCCAGCAGTTACGATTGGGGGATGGCCCAGTACTTC. Translating it yields CASSYDWGMAQYF.

This clonotype was counted only a few times. The gene calls are TRBV20-1 and TRBJ2-1; TRBD1 or TRBD2 may be the D gene (5 bases each). V was trimmed by 5 bases and J by 7 bases, leaving 21 bases between them. Germline V gene lookup returns CDR1 DFQATT and CDR2 SNEGSKA (reference sequence). CDR3 length equals 15 residues. The CDR3 region has the DNA TGCAGTGCTGATACCGGGACCCACCCAGGTAATGAGCAGTTCTTC. Translation gives CSADTGTHPGNEQFF.

The gene calls are TRBV6-2 or TRBV6-3 and TRBJ1-2; 9 bases are a match to TRBD1. Germline V lookup: CDR1 MNHEY, CDR2 SVGEGT. CDR3 length: 14 amino acids. V lost 8 bases to trimming and J lost 4 bases; unmatched junction nucleotides: 8. The CDR3 here is CASGNRGLGYGYTF. In DNA form, the CDR3 reads TGTGCCAGCGGAAACAGGGGGCTAGGCTATGGCTACACCTTC.

Here the CDR3 reads CASSILPLGSNEQFF. The CDR3 nucleotides are TGTGCCAGTAGTATCCTCCCCTTAGGGAGCAATGAGCAGTTCTTC. V gene TRBV19 combines with J gene TRBJ2-1; D perhaps matches TRBD2 (5 bases). V dropped 3 bases and J dropped 6 bases, with 15 bases sitting between them. The CDR3 spans 15 residues. CDR1 is LNHDA, CDR2 SQIVND, per germline (reference sequence).

The chain carries TRBV7-2 and TRBJ1-2, with D perhaps matching TRBD1 (6 bases). V was pared by 1 base and J by 6 bases, with 12 bases between. Germline V gives CDR1 SGHTA, CDR2 FQGNSA. This CDR3 has 14 residues. The CDR3 loop reads CASSLGRGAHGYTF. CDR3 nucleotides: TGTGCCAGCAGCTTAGGTCGGGGGGCTCATGGCTACACCTTC.

This clonotype was detected only a few times. This sequence joins TRBV19 and TRBJ1-5; 8 nucleotides align to TRBD1. J was trimmed by 0 bases and V by 6 bases; bases with no gene match: 4. Germline V gene data show CDR1 as LNHDA and CDR2 as SQIVND (reference sequence). This CDR3 has 15 amino acids. DNA of the CDR3: TGTGCCAGTAGCCCGACAGGGGTTAGCAATCAGCCCCAGCATTTT. It is translated as CASSPTGVSNQPQHF.

This clonotype was detected a few times. The gene calls are TRBV20-1 and TRBJ1-5; D gene uncertain. The CDR3 extends over 13 amino acids. CDR1 is DFQATT and CDR2 is SNEGSKA in the germline V gene (reference sequence). Trimming cost V 4 bases and J 6 bases, with 13 bases left between them. Here the CDR3 DNA reads TGCAGTGCTACCGGATCGAGGTTTCAGCCCCAGCATTTT. Its translation: CSATGSRFQPQHF.

The rearrangement joins TRBV7-6 to TRBJ1-1, with D hard to call. Trimming removed 3 bases at V and 5 bases at J, with 10 bases between. Germline loops: CDR1 SGHVS, CDR2 FNYEAQ. The CDR3 covers 13 residues. The CDR3 DNA is TGTGCCAGCAGCTTGAATGAGAGGACTGAAGCTTTCTTT. This sequence encodes CASSLNERTEAFF.

This clonotype has more than one count but fewer than ten. This chain connects TRBV27 to TRBJ2-3; no clear D. Trimming shortened V by 0 bases and J by 0 bases, and 4 bases separated the two germline ends. The germline CDR1 and CDR2 sequences are MNHEY and SMNVEV (reference sequence). The CDR3 has 14 amino acids. The CDR3 here is CASSLSYSTDTQYF. CDR3 nucleotides: TGTGCCAGCAGTTTATCGTACAGCACAGATACGCAGTATTTT.

The chain couples TRBV20-1 to TRBJ1-1; TRBD1 matches at 7 bases. CDR1 and CDR2 (germline): DFQATT, SNEGSKA (reference sequence). V gave up 5 bases and J gave up 6 bases; unmatched junction bases: 9. The CDR3 is 13 residues long. CDR3 DNA: TGCAGTGCTGTTCTGGACAGGACCGCTGAAGCTTTCTTT. Protein sequence: CSAVLDRTAEAFF.

In this sample, this clonotype turned up a few times. This chain uses TRBV15 with TRBJ2-1; D remains unclear. CDR1 is LNHNV and CDR2 is YYDKDF in the germline V gene (reference sequence). Trimming left V 3 bases short and J 7 bases short, with 16 bases between. The CDR3 has 15 residues. The DNA for the CDR3 is TGTGCCACCAGCAGGGCCCCTCACTGGCAGAATGAGCAGTTCTTC. Translated: CATSRAPHWQNEQFF.

The V gene is TRBV11-2, the J gene TRBJ1-1; 8 nucleotides match TRBD1. Looked up from germline, CDR1 is SGHAT and CDR2 is FQNNGV. With V trimmed by 3 bases and J by 3 bases, 18 bases remained unmatched. This CDR3 is 19 amino acids long. CDR3 residues: CASSFPRTGKLATDTEAFF. The CDR3 DNA is TGTGCCAGCAGCTTTCCAAGGACAGGGAAACTAGCTACTGACACTGAAGCTTTCTTT.

This clonotype was detected only a few times. V gene TRBV27 combines with J gene TRBJ2-2; 10 positions match TRBD1. J was trimmed by 5 bases and V by 5 bases; bases with no gene match: 2. Germline CDR1 reads MNHEY; CDR2 reads SMNVEV (reference sequence). This CDR3 contains 14 residues. CDR3 residues: CASSPGQGTGELFF. CDR3 sequence (DNA): TGTGCCAGCAGTCCGGGACAGGGGACCGGGGAGCTGTTTTTT.

The chain has TRBV6-2 or TRBV6-3 and TRBJ2-5; no definite D call. Trimming took 4 bases from V and 4 from J, leaving 10 bases between them. Germline assignment: CDR1 MNHEY and CDR2 SVGEGT. This CDR3 is built from 13 residues. CDR3 region: CASSSTRVETQYF. In DNA form, the CDR3 reads TGTGCCAGCAGTTCCACACGGGTAGAGACCCAGTACTTC.